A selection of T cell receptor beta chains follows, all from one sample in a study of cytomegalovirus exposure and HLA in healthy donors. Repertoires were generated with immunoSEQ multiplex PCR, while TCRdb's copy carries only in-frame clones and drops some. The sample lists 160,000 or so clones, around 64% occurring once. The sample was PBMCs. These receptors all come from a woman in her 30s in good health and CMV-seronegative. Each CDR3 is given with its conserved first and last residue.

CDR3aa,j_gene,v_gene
CASSNRAGDYGYTF,TRBJ1-2,TRBV4-1
CASHGGPSSYEQYF,TRBJ2-7,TRBV25-1
CASSLRGTTYNEQFF,TRBJ2-1,TRBV18
CASSLQIADSYNEQFF,TRBJ2-1,TRBV5-4
CASSPVGGRETQYF,TRBJ2-5,TRBV18
CASSLGVWTGASEAFF,TRBJ1-1,TRBV27
CASSYIVRGADTQYF,TRBJ2-3,TRBV6-6
CASSYQQGEKLFF,TRBJ1-4,TRBV6-5
CASSLGTSMAYEQYF,TRBJ2-7,TRBV7-2
CASSMIVGDSYEQYF,TRBJ2-7,TRBV19
CASSLTGSSPLHF,TRBJ1-6,TRBV7-3
CAWSVKSDQPQHF,TRBJ1-5,TRBV30
CAWSMGLAGAYSYEQYF,TRBJ2-7,TRBV30
CASSVSGSFYEQYF,TRBJ2-7,TRBV9
CATSSPDRGQDEKLFF,TRBJ1-4,TRBV15
CASSKSGGDYKQYF,TRBJ2-3,TRBV5-4
CASSESGRAYNEQFF,TRBJ2-1,TRBV2
CASSVSGGVDEQFF,TRBJ2-1,TRBV9
CASSFSGTSGRTDTQYF,TRBJ2-3,TRBV28
CASSPGHPVHF,TRBJ1-5,TRBV7-9
CASTVPAPRGGAFF,TRBJ1-1,TRBV19
CASSQVVSEQPQHF,TRBJ1-5,TRBV4-1
CASRVGRDGYTF,TRBJ1-2,TRBV6-1
CASRPGTSSDTQYF,TRBJ2-3,TRBV7-2
CASSLGGDLYNEQFF,TRBJ2-1,TRBV5-1
CASSAGTGATYEQYF,TRBJ2-7,TRBV9
CASSQLAVATQYF,TRBJ2-5,TRBV7-6
CASSFGQGQRGYTF,TRBJ1-2,TRBV27
CSSSPVVYGYTF,TRBJ1-2,TRBV7-9
CASRGNRGSGELFF,TRBJ2-2,TRBV7-2
CAWSEITGPRQPQHF,TRBJ1-5,TRBV30
CASSYGVTEAFF,TRBJ1-1,TRBV28
CASSLDRSQETQYF,TRBJ2-5,TRBV4-3
CASSPGQGLSKNIQYF,TRBJ2-4,TRBV18
CASSRSYGSSYEQYF,TRBJ2-7,TRBV4-3
CASRARANQPQHF,TRBJ1-5,TRBV27
CASSDQRGGYNEQFF,TRBJ2-1,TRBV6-6
CASRGGVNYEQYF,TRBJ2-7,TRBV6-5
CASSAGSRNSPLHF,TRBJ1-6,TRBV28
CASSLEGAYGYTF,TRBJ1-2,TRBV28
CASSLGTTWTNYNEQFF,TRBJ2-1,TRBV11-2
CASSLRLAGVDEQFF,TRBJ2-1,TRBV11-2
CASSSSGTQETQYF,TRBJ2-5,TRBV7-6
CASSVESGGSYEQYF,TRBJ2-7,TRBV9
CASSLWNRGSTGELFF,TRBJ2-2,TRBV28
CAISWGGRSTEAFF,TRBJ1-1,TRBV5-6
CASSQDQWGQGNTIYF,TRBJ1-3,TRBV4-2
CAITRQGARFSEAFF,TRBJ1-1,TRBV10-3
CAIQGQMTEAFF,TRBJ1-1,TRBV28
CASSSQTGRFSGNTIYF,TRBJ1-3,TRBV7-6
CASSQGSVHHNEQFF,TRBJ2-1,TRBV27
CASSLPGSGYEQYF,TRBJ2-7,TRBV6-6
CASSFRYSPGGFLETQYF,TRBJ2-5,TRBV11-2
CASSQGGDRANEKLFF,TRBJ1-4,TRBV7-2
CASTTGSNQPQHF,TRBJ1-5,TRBV6-6
CASSQDVTVSNQPQHF,TRBJ1-5,TRBV4-1
CSVRASLNTEAFF,TRBJ1-1,TRBV29-1
CASSWASRGREGNIQYF,TRBJ2-4,TRBV4-1
CASSPSSYEQYF,TRBJ2-7,TRBV28